This T cell receptor (beta chain) was sequenced during a study of cytomegalovirus exposure and HLA in healthy donors. Study-wide results and limits: Earlier analysis yielded a pattern in which most TCR beta V segments were productive about 87% or about 30% of the time. Available immune exposure information was restricted to CMV serostatus only.

Only one count was recorded for this clone. Antigen: not known. A multiplex PCR was run with 60 Vbeta primers and 13 Jbeta primers. Method: immunoSEQ multiplex PCR; TCRdb's copy keeps in-frame clones and lacks some. The sample has around 150,000 clones, 76% seen once. The source of this sequence is a man aged 18 to 30 in good health and CMV-seronegative. The sequencing input was PBMCs.

The CDR3 nucleotides read TGTGCCAGCAGCTTAGACAGGGGCTACGAAAAACTGTTTTTT. Residues: CASSLDRGYEKLFF. This sequence joins TRBV7-2 and TRBJ1-4; 7 nucleotides align to TRBD1. CDR1 is SGHTA, CDR2 FQGNSA, per germline. J gave up 8 bases and V 1 base, and 4 bases lay outside the gene matches. The CDR3 loop spans 14 amino acids.